One and the same sample provided the 23 T cell receptor beta chains below, sequenced in a study of early T cells in non-severe SARS-CoV-2 infection. TCRdb re-called the 5' RACE reads with MiXCR, one entry per CDR3 protein. The data show about 30,000 distinct CDR3 sequences, 3% to 5% seen once. Specimen: whole blood. The receptor set was obtained from an adult who was a healthcare worker with PCR-confirmed SARS-CoV-2 infection or an uninfected control (not recorded which).

The sample holds many counts of this clonotype. The chain is built from TRBV5-1 and TRBJ2-4; 9 bases are a match to TRBD1. V was clipped by 3 bases and J by 4 bases; unmatched bases: 8. CDR1 SGHRS and CDR2 YFSETQ come from the germline V gene. The CDR3 spans 16 residues. In DNA form, the CDR3 reads TGCGCCAGCAGCTCCCCCGGGGGACAGGGTAAAAACATTCAGTACTTC. This codes for CASSSPGGQGKNIQYF. Full variable domain (rest looked up from reference TRBV5-1 and TRBJ2-4): KAGVTQTPRYLIKTRGQQVTLSCSPISGHRSVSWYQQTPGQGLQFLFEYFSETQRNKGNFPGRFSGRQFSNSRSEMNVSTLELGDSALYLCASSSPGGQGKNIQYFGAGTRLSVL.

V and J are TRBV12-3 or TRBV12-4 and TRBJ2-7, with D unclear. The V end was cut by 0 bases, the J end by 5 bases, with 11 bases between. The CDR3 extends over 14 amino acids. CDR3 amino acids: CASSLAGELDEQYF. The CDR3 DNA reads TGTGCCAGCAGTTTAGCCGGAGAGCTCGACGAGCAGTACTTC.

Regarding this clonotype: This may come from a read error, since a much larger clone is one base off. The rearrangement joins TRBV9 to TRBJ2-4, with D perhaps matching TRBD2 (6 bases). Trimming took off 2 bases at V and 3 bases at J, with 9 bases between the two ends. The germline gives CDR1 SGDLS, CDR2 YYNGEE. The CDR3 has 14 residues. CDR3 DNA sequence: TGTGCCAGCAGCGTCGGGGGAGACAAAAACATTCAGTACTTC. Translation: CASSVGGDKNIQYF.

This clonotype has at least ten counts. J is TRBJ2-5 and V is TRBV6-6; perhaps TRBD2 as D (6 bases). Germline V gene lookup returns CDR1 MNHNY and CDR2 SVGAGI (reference sequence). Trimming pared 8 bases from V and 4 bases from J, leaving 20 bases between. There are 15 residues in the CDR3. This chain's CDR3 is CASVIAEGPGETQYF. CDR3 DNA sequence: TGTGCCAGCGTTATAGCGGAGGGGCCGGGAGAGACCCAGTACTTC.

Within the sample, this clonotype is large. CDR3 amino acids: CASSQDTGSGNTIYF. The CDR3 coding sequence is TGCGCCAGCAGCCAAGATACGGGCTCTGGAAACACCATATATTTT. The rearrangement links TRBV4-3 to TRBJ1-3, with unresolved D. V shed 0 bases and J shed 0 bases, with 6 bases lying between them. Germline V gene data show CDR1 as LGHNA and CDR2 as YSLEER. The CDR3 loop spans 15 amino acids.

This clonotype came up a few times. This rearrangement joins TRBV5-6 to TRBJ2-7; 9 bases align to TRBD1. Unmatched junction bases numbered 5, after V lost 4 bases and J lost 6 bases. Germline V gene data show CDR1 as SGHDT and CDR2 as YYEEEE. The CDR3 contains 13 residues. CDR3 residues: CASSLTGGSEQYF. The CDR3 DNA sequence: TGTGCCAGCAGCCTTACAGGGGGCTCCGAGCAGTACTTC.

This clonotype was seen repeatedly, ten times or more. The CDR3 reads CASSHSGTGYYEQYF. The CDR3 region has the DNA TGTGCCAGCAGCCATTCCGGGACAGGATACTACGAGCAGTACTTC. This rearrangement joins TRBV3-2 to TRBJ2-7; TRBD1 is the table's D call and was not checked against the DNA. TRBV3-2 is a pseudogene. The CDR3 has 15 residues.

This clonotype was counted many times. The chain recombines TRBV10-3 with TRBJ2-7, with D perhaps being TRBD1 or TRBD2 (6 bases each). CDR1 and CDR2 from the germline V gene are ENHRY and SYGVKD. Trimming cost V 10 bases and J 3 bases, with 22 bases left between them. This CDR3 spans 15 amino acids. The CDR3 DNA reads TGTGCCACCACCAGACAGCGGGTAGGGGGCTACGAGCAGTACTTC. Protein product: CATTRQRVGGYEQYF.

This clonotype was counted many times. CDR3 sequence reads: CASSPVLGGLTEAFF. CDR3 DNA: TGTGCCAGCAGCCCCGTTTTGGGTGGATTGACTGAAGCTTTCTTT. This chain uses TRBV25-1 with TRBJ1-1; D is unclear. The CDR3 is made up of 15 amino acids. Germline loops: CDR1 MGHDK, CDR2 SYGVNS. The V and J ends lost 6 bases and 5 bases respectively, with 19 bases between them.

This clonotype was seen at least ten times. The chain employs TRBV2 and TRBJ1-2; D perhaps matches TRBD1 (6 bases). The CDR3 spans 13 residues. Germline V gene data show CDR1 as SNHLY and CDR2 as FYNNEI. Deletions cut 8 bases from V and 4 bases from J, with 14 bases between. CDR3 nucleotide sequence: TGTGCCAGCCGAGATCCGGGGGCCTATGGCTACACCTTC. It specifies CASRDPGAYGYTF.

The chain joins TRBV15 to TRBJ2-3; D ambiguous. This CDR3 contains 14 residues. Trimming took 2 bases from V and 6 from J, leaving 12 bases between them. In germline, CDR1 is LNHNV, CDR2 YYDKDF (reference sequence). CDR3 protein: CATSRLSHGDTQYF. The CDR3 DNA is TGTGCCACCAGCAGACTGTCTCATGGGGATACGCAGTATTTT.

V gene TRBV7-2 combines with J gene TRBJ2-7; 8 nucleotides agree with TRBD2. Germline loops: CDR1 SGHTA, CDR2 FQGNSA. V trimming: 0 bases; J trimming: 7 bases; junction bases outside the gene matches: 5. The CDR3 length is 14 residues. CDR3 loop: CASSLARAGGEQYF. The CDR3 coding sequence is TGTGCCAGCAGCTTAGCGCGGGCGGGGGGAGAGCAGTACTTC.

This clonotype was counted a few times. This chain links TRBV4-1 with TRBJ2-2; D not certain. Germline loops: CDR1 MGHRA, CDR2 YSYEKL. Trimming stripped 3 bases from V and 4 bases from J, with 6 bases between. CDR3 length: 13 amino acids. CDR3 region: CASSQRSTGELFF. The CDR3 DNA is TGCGCCAGCAGCCAGCGGTCCACCGGGGAGCTGTTTTTT.

This clonotype was counted at least ten times. The gene calls are TRBV5-1 and TRBJ1-1, with a possible D match to TRBD1 (6 bases). This CDR3 comprises 16 residues. Germline values: CDR1 SGHRS, CDR2 YFSETQ. V was pared by 4 bases and J by 2 bases, with 18 bases between. As DNA, the CDR3 is TGCGCCAGCAGCCCAGTAGGGGGTGAAGCAAACACTGAAGCTTTCTTT. Protein product: CASSPVGGEANTEAFF.

Many counts were recorded for this clonotype. The chain is built from TRBV4-1 and TRBJ2-7; 10 bases are a match to TRBD1. The trim removed 3 bases at V and 5 bases at J, leaving 4 bases unmatched. The CDR3 is 14 amino acids. Germline CDR1 reads MGHRA; CDR2 reads YSYEKL. In nucleotides, the CDR3 is TGCGCCAGCAGCCATGGGGGACAGGGGAACGAGCAGTACTTC. It codes for CASSHGGQGNEQYF.

The V call is TRBV10-3, the J call TRBJ2-3; D gene uncertain. This CDR3 comprises 15 residues. Trimming removed 6 bases at V and 6 bases at J, with 19 bases between. Germline loops: CDR1 ENHRY, CDR2 SYGVKD. The CDR3 region has the DNA TGTGCCATCAGACGTGATCACTCAAAACGGGATACGCAGTATTTT. Encoded protein: CAIRRDHSKRDTQYF.

This clonotype was counted at least ten times. This sequence joins TRBV20-1 and TRBJ2-7; no clear D. The CDR3 spans 11 residues. CDR1 DFQATT and CDR2 SNEGSKA come from the germline V gene (reference sequence). V was shortened by 5 bases and J by 6 bases, with 11 bases between the two germline ends. For the CDR3, the DNA is TGCAGTGCTCAAAACGTAGGCGAGCAGTACTTC. Protein: CSAQNVGEQYF.

This clonotype has a handful of counts. V is TRBV29-1 and J is TRBJ2-7; 10 bases are a match to TRBD1. The junction had 4 bases not matched to a gene; V was cut back by 1 base and J by 1 base. The CDR3 has 15 amino acids. CDR1 is SQVTM, CDR2 ANQGSEA, per germline. CDR3 loop: CSVEARTGGSYEQYF. For the CDR3, the DNA is TGCAGCGTTGAAGCTCGGACAGGGGGGTCCTACGAGCAGTACTTC.

The sample holds many counts of this clonotype. The rearrangement links TRBV20-1 to TRBJ1-1; D is uncertain. This CDR3 is built from 11 residues. Germline values: CDR1 DFQATT, CDR2 SNEGSKA (reference sequence). V was cut by 6 bases and J by 3 bases, with 8 bases left in between. The CDR3 loop reads CSAGGDTEAFF. CDR3 coding DNA: TGCAGTGCCGGTGGGGACACTGAAGCTTTCTTT.

At least ten counts were recorded for this clonotype. The J gene is TRBJ1-4, the V gene TRBV29-1, with D perhaps matching TRBD1 (5 bases). The V gene lost 2 bases and the J gene lost 3 bases, with 7 bases spanning the gap. CDR3 size: 13 residues. Germline-derived CDR1 and CDR2 are SQVTM and ANQGSEA. Here the CDR3 DNA reads TGCAGCGTTGAAAGCAGGGCTAATGAAAAACTGTTTTTT. Protein product: CSVESRANEKLFF.

This clonotype was counted ten times or more. V usage is TRBV6-5 and J usage is TRBJ2-2; D remains ambiguous. Germline V gene lookup returns CDR1 MNHEY and CDR2 SVGAGI. This CDR3 region has 15 residues. Trimming pared 7 bases from V and 1 base from J, leaving 13 bases between. CDR3 loop: CASTTPAKNTGELFF. The CDR3 region has the DNA TGTGCCAGCACCACCCCGGCTAAGAACACCGGGGAGCTGTTTTTT.

This clonotype was observed at least ten times. The chain couples TRBV20-1 to TRBJ2-7; 7 bases match TRBD2. Germline V CDR1 and CDR2: DFQATT, SNEGSKA (reference sequence). J gave up 2 bases and V 6 bases, and 10 bases lay outside the gene matches. The CDR3 has 14 amino acids. CDR3 loop: CSAIPGTTTYEQYF. The CDR3, as DNA: TGCAGTGCAATACCCGGGACTACAACCTACGAGCAGTACTTC.

This clonotype was seen repeatedly, ten times or more. The genes are TRBV4-1 and TRBJ1-5, with TRBD1 matching over 7 bases. Germline V CDR1 and CDR2: MGHRA, YSYEKL. Unmatched junction bases numbered 13, after V lost 4 bases and J lost 7 bases. The CDR3 totals 16 residues. CDR3 DNA sequence: TGCGCCAGCAGCCGCAACCGGGACAGCGAGGGGCAGCCCCAGCATTTT. It codes for CASSRNRDSEGQPQHF.